These 3 T cell receptor beta chains were sequenced from one sample in a study of shared clonotypes between healthy human individuals. TCRdb's copy holds only in-frame clones and misses some; the assay was immunoSEQ multiplex PCR. The sample records some 700,000 clones, 90% being singletons. The sample consisted of memory CD8+ T cells from PBMCs. Subset in this sample: CD45RO+ cells pooled with CCR7-negative TemRA cells. These receptors originate from a man aged 18 to 30 in good health. Some clones in this sample may be carry-over from other donors' samples.

The rearrangement joins TRBV15 to TRBJ2-1; no clear D gene. Germline CDR1 reads LNHNV; CDR2 reads YYDKDF (reference sequence). Trimming stripped 0 bases from V and 5 bases from J, with 11 bases between. The CDR3 runs to 15 residues. CDR3 nucleotide sequence: TGTGCCACCAGCAGAGATCTTGCACGGAACAATGAGCAGTTCTTC. Its protein is CATSRDLARNNEQFF.

This chain uses TRBV7-4 with TRBJ1-5; 10 bases fit TRBD1. The germline V gene has CDR1 SGHVT and CDR2 SQSDAQ. This CDR3 is built from 15 residues. Unmatched junction bases numbered 4, after V lost 1 base and J lost 7 bases. CDR3 nucleotides: TGTGCCAGCAGCTTAGGGGGGACAGGGGTACAGCCCCAGCATTTT. Amino acids: CASSLGGTGVQPQHF.

This chain links TRBV7-6 with TRBJ2-1, with a possible D match to TRBD2 (7 bases). This CDR3 region has 11 residues. Germline lookup yields CDR1 SGHVS and CDR2 FNYEAQ. V dropped 5 bases and J dropped 14 bases, with 13 bases sitting between them. CDR3 in amino acids: CASSTGREEFF. The CDR3 region has the DNA TGTGCCAGCAGCACAGGGAGGGAGGAGTTCTTC.